The following is a TCR beta chain sequence with its context. The assay was immunoSEQ multiplex PCR, and TCRdb's table has in-frame clones only and misses some. The profile shows about 61,000 clones, around 80% of them singletons. The CDR3 extends over 16 amino acids. CDR1 and CDR2 from the germline V gene are MNHGY and SVAAGI. J gave up 5 bases and V 3 bases, and 9 bases lay outside the gene matches. This entry belongs to a study of neoadjuvant anti-PD-1 for oral cavity cancer. V gene TRBV6-9 combines with J gene TRBJ2-2, with 7 bases that match TRBD1. The specimen comprised PBMCs, sampled before nivolumab (anti-PD-1) treatment. This TCR was recovered from a person between 40 and 85 years old with oral cavity squamous cell carcinoma. The DNA of the CDR3 is TGTGCCAGCAGTTACCTATACAGGGGACGGACCGGGGAGCTGTTTTTT. This sequence encodes CASSYLYRGRTGELFF.